One sample yielded the 18 T cell receptor beta chains listed below, sequenced in a study of radiotherapy plus CTLA-4 blockade in lung cancer (dated by TCRdb to 2017 to 2018). The library came from the immunoSEQ multiplex PCR assay. TCRdb provides this immuneACCESS table in a form limited to in-frame rearrangements. Some clones are lacking; in checked studies, under half of them reflect an unresolved V gene, and why the rest are absent is not known. The sample has approximately 100,000 clones on record, about 84% of them singletons. 2.4% of the sample goes to the ten largest clones. The sequencing here drew on peripheral blood, taken from a patient treated with radiotherapy plus ipilimumab. The receptors come from a human donor with non-small cell lung cancer that progressed on radiotherapy plus ipilimumab. Some clones in this sample may be carry-over from other donors' samples.

This clone was seen a handful of times. The chain couples TRBV6-1 to TRBJ2-7; 8 nucleotides line up with TRBD1. The CDR3 is 14 amino acids. CDR1 is MNHNS, CDR2 SASEGT, per germline. J was trimmed by 0 bases and V by 5 bases; bases with no gene match: 3. CDR3 in amino acids: CASSRTGLSYEQYF. The DNA of the CDR3 is TGTGCCAGCAGTAGGACAGGGCTCTCCTACGAGCAGTACTTC.

The chain couples TRBV5-1 to TRBJ2-5; D remains ambiguous. The CDR3 contains 15 residues. CDR1 is SGHRS and CDR2 is YFSETQ in the germline V gene. V was pared by 4 bases and J by 5 bases, with 18 bases between. Written as DNA, the CDR3 is TGCGCCAGCAGCAGGACCCCGGTTCCGTCGGAGACCCAGTACTTC. Protein product: CASSRTPVPSETQYF.

The V gene is TRBV18, the J gene TRBJ2-1; D not certain. CDR1 KGHSH and CDR2 LQKENI come from the germline V gene. CDR3 length: 15 amino acids. V lost 2 bases and J 1 base, leaving 9 bases between the germline ends. CDR3 in DNA: TGTGCCAGCTCACCATATCCCAGATCCTACAATGAGCAGTTCTTC. Its translation: CASSPYPRSYNEQFF.

This clone was counted only a few times. This chain uses TRBV5-1 with TRBJ2-7, with D maybe TRBD1 (5 bases). The V gene lost 1 base and the J gene lost 3 bases, with 14 bases spanning the gap. There are 15 residues in the CDR3. Germline V lookup: CDR1 SGHRS, CDR2 YFSETQ. The CDR3 DNA follows: TGCGCCAGCAGCTTGAGGGGATCAGGCGTCTACGAGCAGTACTTC. It yields the protein CASSLRGSGVYEQYF.

The chain joins TRBV7-2 to TRBJ2-5; TRBD2 agrees at 16 bases. The length of the CDR3 is 14 residues. Losses at the gene ends were 6 bases for V and 10 bases for J; bases not matched to a gene: 5. Germline V gene data show CDR1 as SGHTA and CDR2 as FQGNSA. This chain's CDR3 is CASSTGLAGGNQYF. CDR3 nucleotides: TGTGCCAGCAGTACGGGACTAGCGGGGGGGAACCAGTACTTC. Drawing the rest from reference TRBV7-2 and TRBJ2-5, the complete variable domain is GAGVSQSPSNKVTEKGKDVELRCDPISGHTALYWYRQSLGQGLEFLIYFQGNSAPDKSGLPSDRFSAERTGGSVSTLTIQRTQQEDSAVYLCASSTGLAGGNQYFGPGTRLLVL.

A few counts support this clone. The CDR3 loop reads CASSLVGDYNSPLHF. The DNA for the CDR3 is TGTGCCAGCAGCTTAGTTGGGGATTATAATTCACCCCTCCACTTT. The J gene is TRBJ1-6, the V gene TRBV7-6; D is ambiguous. This CDR3 is built from 15 residues. Per the germline V gene, CDR1 is SGHVS and CDR2 is FNYEAQ. The V gene lost 1 base and the J gene lost 4 bases, with 8 bases spanning the gap.

The chain is built from TRBV5-4 and TRBJ2-7; 7 bases are a match to TRBD1. Germline V lookup: CDR1 SGHNT, CDR2 YYREEE (reference sequence). The length of the CDR3 is 15 residues. The ends lost 3 bases at V and 0 bases at J; junction bases unmatched: 6. Here the CDR3 reads CASSSGQISSYEQYF. Written as DNA, the CDR3 is TGTGCCAGCAGCTCGGGACAGATCAGCTCCTACGAGCAGTACTTC.

The chain carries TRBV7-9 and TRBJ2-5; D unresolved. CDR1 and CDR2 (germline): SEHNR, FQNEAQ (reference sequence). Trimming removed 5 bases at V and 0 bases at J, with 10 bases between. The length of the CDR3 is 14 residues. As DNA, the CDR3 is TGTGCCAGCAGCCCTACCGCTTACCAAGAGACCCAGTACTTC. It is translated as CASSPTAYQETQYF.

The rearrangement links TRBV6-4 to TRBJ2-3; maybe TRBD1 (5 bases). The CDR3 sequence is 14 residues long. Germline assignment: CDR1 MRHNA and CDR2 SNTAGT. V lost 2 bases and J lost 4, with 10 bases in between. In DNA, the CDR3 is TGTGCCAGCAGTGACAGGGGCTTTTCAGATACGCAGTATTTT. As protein: CASSDRGFSDTQYF.

A note on this clone: A read error may account for a junction end that differs from germline. The V call is TRBV28, the J call TRBJ1-6; 11 bases line up with TRBD1. Germline CDR1 is MDHEN and CDR2 is SYDVKM. The CDR3 has 13 amino acids. The CDR3 DNA follows: TGTGCCAGCAGATCTCACGGACAGGGGGCGGAGGAATTT. Translated: CASRSHGQGAEEF.

This chain uses TRBV5-1 with TRBJ2-7; D may be TRBD2 (7 bases). The CDR3 totals 19 residues. V shed 1 base and J shed 2 bases, with 25 bases lying between them. Germline V lookup: CDR1 SGHRS, CDR2 YFSETQ. The CDR3 region is CASSLSGTGTTYWTYEQYF. The CDR3 region has the DNA TGCGCCAGCAGCTTGAGCGGGACCGGGACAACGTATTGGACCTACGAGCAGTACTTC.

The gene calls are TRBV4-3 and TRBJ1-3; 7 bases match TRBD1. The CDR3 is made up of 19 amino acids. Germline V gene lookup returns CDR1 LGHNA and CDR2 YSLEER. The trim removed 0 bases at V and 4 bases at J, leaving 15 bases unmatched. The CDR3 nucleotides are TGCGCCAGCAGCCAAGATCCCCCCCGACAGGGCAACCCGGGAAACACCATATATTTT. It encodes CASSQDPPRQGNPGNTIYF.

V and J are TRBV7-2 and TRBJ2-1; D is possibly TRBD2 (7 bases). The CDR3 is 12 amino acids. Trimming stripped 6 bases from V and 9 bases from J, with 12 bases between. The germline gives CDR1 SGHTA, CDR2 FQGNSA. Here the CDR3 DNA reads TGTGCCAGCAGTTGGGGAGGGGGTGAGCAGTTCTTC. This encodes CASSWGGGEQFF.

This clone was picked up a small number of times. The chain carries TRBV6-5 and TRBJ1-6; tentative D call: TRBD1 (6 bases). Trimming shortened V by 6 bases and J by 7 bases, and 13 bases separated the two germline ends. This CDR3 region has 14 residues. Per the germline V gene, CDR1 is MNHEY and CDR2 is SVGAGI. CDR3 nucleotides: TGTGCCAGCAGAAAGACAGGTCGGAATTCACCCCTCCACTTT. Encoded protein: CASRKTGRNSPLHF.

V and J are TRBV9 and TRBJ1-2; possible D gene TRBD1, 5 bases. The germline V and J ends were trimmed by 3 bases and 7 bases, with 13 bases remaining between them. CDR1 is SGDLS and CDR2 is YYNGEE in the germline V gene. This CDR3 has 13 amino acids. In DNA, the CDR3 is TGTGCCAGCAGCGCTGGGGCAGGACGTGGCTACACCTTC. Translated: CASSAGAGRGYTF.

V is TRBV19 and J is TRBJ1-1; D uncertain. V lost 3 bases, J lost 1 base, and 12 bases lay in between. This CDR3 contains 15 residues. Germline loops: CDR1 LNHDA, CDR2 SQIVND (reference sequence). CDR3 in DNA: TGTGCCAGTAGTATTTCCTTCGGACGGAACACTGAAGCTTTCTTT. This encodes CASSISFGRNTEAFF.

The chain carries TRBV6-4 and TRBJ2-1, with 10 bases identical to TRBD2. CDR1 is MRHNA and CDR2 is SNTAGT in the germline V gene. This CDR3 comprises 15 residues. Unmatched junction bases numbered 4, after V lost 2 bases and J lost 6 bases. The CDR3 reads CASSDERGGSNEQFF. DNA of the CDR3: TGTGCCAGCAGTGACGAGCGGGGGGGTAGCAATGAGCAGTTCTTC.

In this sample, this clone turned up once. The V gene is TRBV7-2, the J gene TRBJ2-3, with a tentative D call TRBD1 (6 bases). V gave up 5 bases and J gave up 6 bases, with 9 bases separating them. CDR1 is SGHTA, CDR2 FQGNSA, per germline. This CDR3 comprises 12 residues. This CDR3 reads CASSNRVDTQYF. The CDR3 DNA is TGTGCCAGCAGCAACAGGGTGGATACGCAGTATTTT.